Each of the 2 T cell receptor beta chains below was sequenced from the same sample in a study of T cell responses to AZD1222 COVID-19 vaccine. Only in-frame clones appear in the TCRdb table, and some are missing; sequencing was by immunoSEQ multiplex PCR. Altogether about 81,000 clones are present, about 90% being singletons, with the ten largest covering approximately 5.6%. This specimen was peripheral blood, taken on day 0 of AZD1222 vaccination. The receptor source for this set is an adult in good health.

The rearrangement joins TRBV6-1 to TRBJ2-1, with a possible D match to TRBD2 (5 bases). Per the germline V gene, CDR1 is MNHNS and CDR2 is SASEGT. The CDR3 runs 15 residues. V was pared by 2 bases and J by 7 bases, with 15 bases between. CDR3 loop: CASSELVGARNEQFF. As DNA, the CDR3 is TGTGCCAGCAGTGAATTGGTGGGAGCAAGGAATGAGCAGTTCTTC.

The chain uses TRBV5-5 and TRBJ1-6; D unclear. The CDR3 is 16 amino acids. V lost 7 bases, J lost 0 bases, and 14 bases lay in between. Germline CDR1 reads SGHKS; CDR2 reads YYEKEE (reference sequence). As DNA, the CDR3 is TGTGCCAGCTGGAGGACGTTAAGCTCCTATAATTCACCCCTCCACTTT. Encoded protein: CASWRTLSSYNSPLHF.